Given below is one T cell receptor beta chain in context. The sample is drawn from a study of T cell responses to AZD1222 COVID-19 vaccine. The CDR3 totals 14 residues. Per the germline V gene, CDR1 is LNHDA and CDR2 is SQIVND (reference sequence). J gave up 0 bases and V 11 bases, and 4 bases lay outside the gene matches. Assay: immunoSEQ multiplex PCR; the TCRdb copy retains only in-frame clones and omits some. This table has roughly 150,000 clones, approximately 90% appearing once. Specimen: peripheral blood, collected on day 0 of AZD1222 vaccination. This sequence joins TRBV19 and TRBJ2-2; 9 nucleotides line up with TRBD1. The sequence was obtained from an adult in good health. CDR3 DNA: TGTGCCTCGACAGGGGGAACGAACACCGGGGAGCTGTTTTTT. Its translation is CASTGGTNTGELFF.